The source of this T cell receptor beta chain is a study of cytomegalovirus exposure and HLA in healthy donors. General observations from the study: Within the data, a cluster of highly shared sequence variants was likely a sequencing artifact. Relative to the approximately 680-donor mean, N-insertions were reportedly fewer in an Asian-associated ancestry cluster in a later analysis.

This PCR relied on a set of 60 Vbeta primers and 13 Jbeta primers. Produced via immunoSEQ multiplex PCR; TCRdb's table is partial and in-frame only. The table includes some 190,000 clones, over 70% detected once. The V and J ends lost 6 bases and 4 bases respectively, with 15 bases between them. The CDR3 is 14 residues long. Germline V gives CDR1 KGHSH, CDR2 LQKENI. In the case of this clone: No antigen is known for it.

The receptor comes from a man between 25 and 39 years old in good health and CMV-seronegative. The chain recombines TRBV18 with TRBJ1-1; weak D call: TRBD1 (6 bases). The sample consisted of PBMCs. CDR3 sequence: CASSPDRTVTEAFF. As DNA, the CDR3 is TGTGCCAGCTCGCCCGATAGGACAGTCACTGAAGCTTTCTTT.